This T cell receptor beta chain was recorded in a study of CD8 T cells in Susac syndrome. Points from the study as a whole: Clonal expansion was not seen in any Susac syndrome CD4+ T cell repertoire.

The germline V and J ends were trimmed by 0 bases and 2 bases, with 12 bases remaining between them. Germline loops: CDR1 SGDLS, CDR2 YYNGEE. The CDR3 spans 17 residues. An input of about 0.5 to 1 ug of RNA was subjected to reverse transcription using random hexamers. Across 54 Vbeta and 13 Jbeta, TCR beta CDR3 was amplified with immunoSEQ multiplex PCR. TCRdb re-derived calls from the immunoSEQ multiplex PCR reads in MiXCR, one entry per CDR3 protein. The table includes roughly 150,000 distinct CDR3 sequences, 95% detected once. Recently defined diagnostic criteria for definite or probable disease were fulfilled by Susac syndrome patients. Through negative isolation, CD4+ and CD8+ T cells were obtained, while TEMRA cells were enriched using FACS. Of note for this clonotype: Its antigen is undetermined.

The sample consisted of CD4+ T cells from PBMCs. The chain combines TRBV9 with TRBJ2-6, with D possibly TRBD1 on 5 matching bases. The source of this sequence is a human donor with Susac syndrome. DNA of the CDR3: TGTGCCAGCAGCGTAGTAGCAGGGCATCCTGGGGCCAACGTCCTGACTTTC. Amino acid sequence: CASSVVAGHPGANVLTF.